This T cell receptor (beta chain) was identified in a study of regulatory T cells in long-lasting Graves disease. Study-wide findings and caveats: Lower TCR diversity was seen in persistent Graves' patients than in newly diagnosed ones. Clonotypes that were public and shared totalled a few thousand in persistent patients versus roughly 1,000 in new patients. Having only a small sample size may have limited accuracy.

Assembly of TCR beta libraries relied on iRepertoire HTBI primers together with Arm-PCR of CDR3 regions. MiXCR, run by TCRdb on the multiplex PCR reads, gives a single entry per CDR3 protein. The sample holds more than 400,000 distinct CDR3 sequences; under 20% are singletons and the top ten take 12%. In this sample, this clonotype turned up a few times. Antigen: not known. Documented time point: newly diagnosed GD, antithyroid drugs for less than 3 months. Making the TCR library involved RNA that had been extracted from PBMCs. This CDR3 comprises 13 residues. Trimming stripped 0 bases from V and 5 bases from J, with 10 bases between. Per germline, CDR1 SQVTM and CDR2 ANQGSEA. This same sample was also part of a study on T cells in Graves' hyperthyroidism and ophthalmopathy. That work states: The study used the HTBI primer set for a first-round RT-PCR of the TCR CDR3.

The rearrangement joins TRBV29-1 to TRBJ2-5; maybe TRBD2 (5 bases). The sample was peripheral blood mononuclear cells (PBMCs), taken at new diagnosis, from a patient treated with antithyroid drugs. The receptor was isolated from a man aged 40-55 years with Graves disease. The DNA for the CDR3 is TGCAGCGTTGAAGATGGCGGGTTGGAGACCCAGTACTTC. It translates to CSVEDGGLETQYF. Drawing the rest from reference TRBV29-1 and TRBJ2-5, the complete variable domain is SAVISQKPSRDICQRGTSLTIQCQVDSQVTMMFWYRQQPGQSLTLIATANQGSEATYESGFVIDKFPISRPNLTFSTLTVSNMSPEDSSIYLCSVEDGGLETQYFGPGTRLLVL.